This T cell receptor (beta chain) came from a study of blood T cell repertoires in COVID-19. Repertoires were generated with immunoSEQ multiplex PCR, while TCRdb's copy carries only in-frame clones and drops some. The repertoire holds 110,000 to 150,000 clones, around four fifths seen once, with about 6.1% in the top ten. This clone turned up a few times. Germline loops: CDR1 SGHDT, CDR2 YYEEEE. The CDR3 contains 15 residues. V shed 4 bases, J shed 0 bases, and the junction held 6 bases outside the gene matches. Material for sequencing was PBMCs or T cells enriched from blood (not recorded which). This chain joins TRBV5-6 and TRBJ2-7; 8 bases line up with TRBD1. The TCR comes from a woman in her 40s who had recovered from COVID-19. This CDR3 is CASSPRDRLSYEQYF. The DNA of the CDR3 is TGTGCCAGCAGCCCACGGGACAGGCTCTCCTACGAGCAGTACTTC.